These 11 T cell receptor beta chains were sequenced from one sample in a study of blood T cell repertoires in COVID-19. Generated by immunoSEQ multiplex PCR, the TCRdb table keeps only in-frame clones and is missing some. The profile shows 65,000 or so clones, about four fifths of them singletons. The sequencing input was peripheral blood. The receptors originated from a human donor in a cohort sampled during active COVID-19.

This clone was seen a few times. V is TRBV4-3 and J is TRBJ1-2, with D unresolved. Germline CDR1 and CDR2: LGHNA and YSLEER. Deletions cut 0 bases from V and 4 bases from J, with 12 bases between. This CDR3 spans 15 amino acids. The CDR3 DNA is TGCGCCAGCAGCCAAGATCCCCAGGTAACCTATGGCTACACCTTC. Its translation is CASSQDPQVTYGYTF.

The rearrangement joins TRBV9 to TRBJ1-4; D may be TRBD1 (5 bases). This CDR3 region has 14 residues. Germline CDR1 SGDLS, CDR2 YYNGEE. V was clipped by 4 bases and J by 7 bases, with 14 bases between them. DNA for the CDR3: TGTGCCAGCAGCCCGGGGGGGTTGGGTGAAAAACTGTTTTTT. Its translation: CASSPGGLGEKLFF. The full variable domain, its missing parts supplied by reference TRBV9 and TRBJ1-4, is DSGVTQTPKHLITATGQRVTLRCSPRSGDLSVYWYQQSLDQGLQFLIQYYNGEERAKGNILERFSAQQFPDLHSELNLSSLELGDSALYFCASSPGGLGEKLFFGSGTQLSVL.

The rearrangement links TRBV6-9 to TRBJ1-5; 7 bases fit TRBD1. V was clipped by 7 bases and J by 6 bases; unmatched bases: 9. The CDR3 loop spans 14 amino acids. Germline lookup yields CDR1 MNHGY and CDR2 SVAAGI. In DNA form, the CDR3 reads TGTGCCAGCACCGAACAGGGGCGTCTTCAGCCCCAGCATTTT. Encoded protein: CASTEQGRLQPQHF.

The gene calls are TRBV10-1 and TRBJ2-1; possibly TRBD1 for D (5 bases). V was pared by 6 bases and J by 7 bases, with 10 bases between. The CDR3 has 12 residues. CDR1 is WNHNN and CDR2 is SYGVQD in the germline V gene (reference sequence). The CDR3 loop reads CASRGPGNEQFF. CDR3 in DNA: TGCGCCAGCAGGGGGCCAGGGAATGAGCAGTTCTTC.

This chain links TRBV30 with TRBJ1-6, with 7 bases that match TRBD1. This CDR3 has 15 residues. V shed 0 bases, J shed 4 bases, and the junction held 3 bases outside the gene matches. Germline loops: CDR1 GTSNPN, CDR2 SVGIG (reference sequence). CDR3 in DNA: TGTGCCTGGAGTGTCGGGACAGCTTATAATTCACCCCTCCACTTT. It yields the protein CAWSVGTAYNSPLHF.

The rearrangement joins TRBV30 to TRBJ2-3; TRBD2 matches 8 bases. The germline gives CDR1 GTSNPN, CDR2 SVGIG (reference sequence). CDR3 size: 14 residues. The J segment lost 4 bases and the V segment lost 3 bases, leaving 6 bases of the junction unmatched. CDR3 region: CAWSQGLGADTQYF. As DNA, the CDR3 is TGTGCCTGGAGCCAGGGACTAGGGGCAGATACGCAGTATTTT.

The CDR3 spells CASGGDFNTGELFF. CDR3 coding DNA: TGTGCCAGCGGCGGGGACTTTAACACCGGGGAGCTGTTTTTT. The V gene is TRBV6-5, the J gene TRBJ2-2; tentatively, D is TRBD2 (6 bases). The CDR3 length is 14 residues. The germline V and J ends were trimmed by 8 bases and 2 bases, with 12 bases remaining between them. Germline CDR1 reads MNHEY; CDR2 reads SVGAGI.

The V gene is TRBV30, the J gene TRBJ2-7, with 7 bases aligning to TRBD1. Germline V lookup: CDR1 GTSNPN, CDR2 SVGIG (reference sequence). Losses at the gene ends were 6 bases for V and 2 bases for J; bases not matched to a gene: 4. CDR3 length: 12 residues. In DNA form, the CDR3 reads TGTGCCTGCTTGACAGGGCCCTACGAGCAGTACTTC. It encodes CACLTGPYEQYF.

About this clone itself: Its ends do not fully match the called genes, so a read error is possible. This chain connects TRBV7-7 to TRBJ2-1; 12 nucleotides agree with TRBD2. The CDR3 loop spans 15 amino acids. Germline values: CDR1 SSHAT, CDR2 FNYEAQ (reference sequence). The CDR3 DNA is TGTGCTAGCAGCTCCCTAGCGGGGGGGCGCAATGAGCAGTTCTTC. Protein product: CASSSLAGGRNEQFF.

V usage is TRBV28 and J usage is TRBJ2-1; TRBD1 agrees at 10 bases. This CDR3 is 15 amino acids long. Trimming removed 5 bases from V and 12 bases from J; junction bases left unmatched: 13. Germline loops: CDR1 MDHEN, CDR2 SYDVKM. CDR3 residues: CASSRHGQGVTGQFF. CDR3 nucleotides: TGTGCCAGCAGTCGACACGGACAGGGGGTTACCGGGCAGTTCTTC.

The rearrangement joins TRBV23-1 to TRBJ1-2, with 8 bases aligning to TRBD1. TRBV23-1 is identified as an open reading frame with a role that is uncertain. The CDR3 runs 16 residues. The V segment lost 0 bases and the J segment 3 bases; nucleotides outside the gene matches: 6. CDR3 amino acids: CASSQSSGGADYGYTF. The CDR3 coding sequence is TGCGCCAGCAGTCAATCTTCAGGGGGCGCAGACTATGGCTACACCTTC.